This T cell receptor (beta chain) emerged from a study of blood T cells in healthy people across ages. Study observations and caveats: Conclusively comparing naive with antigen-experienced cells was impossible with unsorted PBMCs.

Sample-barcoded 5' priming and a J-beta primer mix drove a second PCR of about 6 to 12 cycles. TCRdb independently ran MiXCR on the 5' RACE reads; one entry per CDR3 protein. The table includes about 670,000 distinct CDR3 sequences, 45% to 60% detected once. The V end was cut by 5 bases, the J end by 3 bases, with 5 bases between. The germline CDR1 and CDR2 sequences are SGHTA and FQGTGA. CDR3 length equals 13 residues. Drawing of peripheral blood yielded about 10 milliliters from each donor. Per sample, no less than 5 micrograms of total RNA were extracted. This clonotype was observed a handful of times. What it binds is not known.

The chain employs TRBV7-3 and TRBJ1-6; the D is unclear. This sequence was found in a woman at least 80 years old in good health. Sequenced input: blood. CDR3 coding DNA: TGTGCCAGCAGCGTTTTCTATAATTCACCCCTCCACTTT. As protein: CASSVFYNSPLHF.